The T cell receptor (beta chain) under discussion was sequenced for a study of beta chain features in type 1 diabetes. The isolated RNA, all of it, was reverse transcribed, so expressed TCRB transcripts were what got sequenced. Sequencing was performed with immunoSEQ multiplex PCR; in TCRdb, only in-frame clones are kept and a portion is missing. The sample has a few hundred thousand clones, approximately 16% seen once. General study points: Across all four CD4+ subsets, people with type 1 diabetes showed modestly shorter TCRB CDR3s.

Germline V lookup: CDR1 SQVTM, CDR2 ANQGSEA. This CDR3 contains 12 residues. V dropped 5 bases and J dropped 4 bases, with 10 bases sitting between them. A remark on this clone: The target antigen is unknown.

The specimen sequenced was naive CD4+ T cells from blood. The TCR sequence derives from a young man with type 1 diabetes. This chain uses TRBV29-1 with TRBJ2-3; no clear D gene. CDR3: CSVKFSADTQYF. CDR3 nucleotide sequence: TGCAGCGTTAAATTCTCGGCAGATACGCAGTATTTT.